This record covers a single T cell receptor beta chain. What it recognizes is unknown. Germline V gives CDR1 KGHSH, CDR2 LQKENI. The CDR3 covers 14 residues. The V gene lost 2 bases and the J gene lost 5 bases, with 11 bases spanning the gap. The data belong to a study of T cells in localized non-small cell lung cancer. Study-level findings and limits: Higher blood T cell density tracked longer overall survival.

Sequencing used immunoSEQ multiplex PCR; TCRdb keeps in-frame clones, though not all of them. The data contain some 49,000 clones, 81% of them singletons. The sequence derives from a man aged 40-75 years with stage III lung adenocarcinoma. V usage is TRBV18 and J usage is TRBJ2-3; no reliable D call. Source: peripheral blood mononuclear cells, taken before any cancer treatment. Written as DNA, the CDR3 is TGTGCCAGCTCACCATTTATTTCGGAAGATACGCAGTATTTT. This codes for CASSPFISEDTQYF.